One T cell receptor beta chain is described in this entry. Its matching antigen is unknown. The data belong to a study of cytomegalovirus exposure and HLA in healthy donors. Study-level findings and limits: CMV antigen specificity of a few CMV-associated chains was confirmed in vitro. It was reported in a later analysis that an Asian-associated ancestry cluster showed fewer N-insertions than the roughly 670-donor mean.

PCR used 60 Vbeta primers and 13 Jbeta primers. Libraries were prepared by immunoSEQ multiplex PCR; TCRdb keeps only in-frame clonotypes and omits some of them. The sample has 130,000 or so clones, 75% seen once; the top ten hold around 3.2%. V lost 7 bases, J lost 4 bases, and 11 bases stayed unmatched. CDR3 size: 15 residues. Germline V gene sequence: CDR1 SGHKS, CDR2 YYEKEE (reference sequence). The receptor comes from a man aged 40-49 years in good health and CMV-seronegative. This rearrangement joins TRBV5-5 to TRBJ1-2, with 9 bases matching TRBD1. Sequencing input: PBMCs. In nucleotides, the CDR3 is TGTGCCAGCGAACCCCAGGGACAGGGAGGCTATGGCTACACCTTC. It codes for CASEPQGQGGYGYTF.